The following is a TCR beta chain sequence with its context. The antigen is unknown. Clones were sequenced by immunoSEQ multiplex PCR, and TCRdb holds only the in-frame ones, with some missing. The repertoire includes tens of thousands of clones, about 88% of them detected once, and approximately 3% sits in the top ten. The source of the sample is a study of T cell responses to AZD1222 COVID-19 vaccine. Overall study context: Analysis merged second doses at about 4 or about 12 weeks.

Study observations and caveats: Repertoires were collected only later (after the peak T cell response had occurred). Only a handful of AZD1222 recipients, more than 5 in all, had baseline seropositivity.

The J segment lost 12 bases and the V segment lost 3 bases, leaving 5 bases of the junction unmatched. This CDR3 has 12 amino acids. The germline CDR1 and CDR2 sequences are MDHEN and SYDVKM. The TCR was taken from an adult in good health. The J gene is TRBJ1-1, the V gene TRBV28, with 9 bases that match TRBD1. Sample: peripheral blood, taken on day 0 of AZD1222 vaccination. CDR3 in DNA: TGTGCCAGCAGTTTCGGACAGGGGAAAACTTTCTTT. Translation gives CASSFGQGKTFF.